Below are 27 T cell receptor beta chains sequenced from a single sample in a study of shared clonotypes between healthy human individuals. TCRdb keeps only in-frame clones here, not all; method: immunoSEQ multiplex PCR. The sample has about 560,000 clones, roughly four fifths seen once. Source material: PBMCs. All receptors derive from a woman aged 40 to 50 in good health. Some clones in this sample may be carry-over from other donors' samples.

The rearrangement joins TRBV7-8 to TRBJ1-1; 8 bases match TRBD1. This CDR3 region has 13 residues. With V trimmed by 5 bases and J by 6 bases, 5 bases remained unmatched. Germline V CDR1 and CDR2: SGHVS, FQNEAQ. CDR3 sequence: CASSVDRAPEAFF. DNA for the CDR3: TGTGCCAGCAGCGTGGACAGGGCTCCTGAAGCTTTCTTT.

V and J are TRBV15 and TRBJ2-1, with 12 nucleotides matching TRBD2. Germline V gene lookup returns CDR1 LNHNV and CDR2 YYDKDF (reference sequence). CDR3 length: 15 residues. The V gene end was trimmed by 1 base and the J gene end by 9 bases; junction bases not matched to a gene: 4. This CDR3 reads CATSRGLAGDSEQFF. In DNA form, the CDR3 reads TGTGCCACCAGCAGAGGACTAGCGGGAGATAGTGAGCAGTTCTTC.

This sequence joins TRBV25-1 and TRBJ2-7, with no clear D. The CDR3 is 12 residues long. Germline assignment: CDR1 MGHDK and CDR2 SYGVNS. With 6 bases removed from V and 1 base from J, the gap between germline ends came to 7 bases. CDR3 sequence reads: CASSGISYEQYF. CDR3 nucleotide sequence: TGTGCCAGCAGCGGAATTTCCTACGAGCAGTACTTC.

This clone has just one count. V and J are TRBV7-2 and TRBJ2-7, with 7 positions matching TRBD2. The germline V gene has CDR1 SGHTA and CDR2 FQGNSA. The CDR3 spans 14 residues. After removal of 1 base from V and 3 bases from J, the junction contained 3 bases not matched to a gene. Here the CDR3 DNA reads TGTGCCAGCAGCTTAGTGGCGGGAGACTACGAGCAGTACTTC. It encodes CASSLVAGDYEQYF.

This clone was counted a few times. This rearrangement joins TRBV7-8 to TRBJ1-5; D gene unclear. CDR3 size: 15 residues. Per germline, CDR1 SGHVS and CDR2 FQNEAQ. V lost 7 bases and J lost 2, with 15 bases in between. The CDR3 DNA is TGTGCCAGCACCAGGTCCGGATGGGGCAATCAGCCCCAGCATTTT. As protein: CASTRSGWGNQPQHF.

The chain joins TRBV30 to TRBJ1-2; 7 bases agree with TRBD1. V gave up 2 bases and J gave up 7 bases; unmatched junction bases: 7. This CDR3 has 13 residues. Germline V gene sequence: CDR1 GTSNPN, CDR2 SVGIG (reference sequence). The CDR3 sequence: CAWSTQGGGGYTF. The CDR3 coding sequence is TGTGCCTGGAGTACCCAGGGGGGGGGTGGCTACACCTTC.

The chain links TRBV5-4 to TRBJ2-7, with TRBD1 identical over 7 bases. V lost 4 bases and J lost 3; bases outside the gene matches: 4. The CDR3 spans 13 residues. CDR1 is SGHNT, CDR2 YYREEE, per germline (reference sequence). CDR3 amino acids: CASSPRDSYEQYF. CDR3 nucleotide sequence: TGTGCCAGCAGCCCCAGGGACAGCTACGAGCAGTACTTC. The full variable domain, in which reference TRBV5-4 and TRBJ2-7 provide the parts outside the CDR3, is ETGVTQSPTHLIKTRGQQVTLRCSSQSGHNTVSWYQQALGQGPQFIFQYYREEENGRGNFPPRFSGLQFPNYSSELNVNALELDDSALYLCASSPRDSYEQYFGPGTRLTVT.

This chain uses TRBV27 with TRBJ2-1; D remains ambiguous. Germline loops: CDR1 MNHEY, CDR2 SMNVEV (reference sequence). Trimming stripped 2 bases from V and 9 bases from J, with 17 bases between. This CDR3 is built from 15 residues. CDR3 loop: CASSLDGALTREQFF. The CDR3, as DNA: TGTGCCAGCAGTTTAGACGGAGCCTTGACCCGTGAGCAGTTCTTC.

The CDR3 protein is CASSSGTSGYEQYF. The CDR3 DNA follows: TGTGCCAGCAGTTCCGGGACTAGCGGGTACGAGCAGTACTTC. This chain joins TRBV6-1 and TRBJ2-7, with TRBD2 identical over 12 bases. The V gene end was trimmed by 5 bases and the J gene end by 4 bases; junction bases not matched to a gene: 3. CDR1 is MNHNS and CDR2 is SASEGT in the germline V gene. The CDR3 sequence is 14 residues long.

The rearrangement joins TRBV28 to TRBJ2-7; 8 bases line up with TRBD1. The V gene's germline CDR1 is MDHEN and CDR2 SYDVKM. The CDR3 runs 14 residues. J was trimmed by 1 base and V by 4 bases; bases with no gene match: 3. CDR3 sequence reads: CASSWTGRSYEQYF. The CDR3 DNA follows: TGTGCCAGCAGTTGGACAGGGCGATCCTACGAGCAGTACTTC.

This chain uses TRBV11-2 with TRBJ1-4; D gene unclear. The germline CDR1 and CDR2 sequences are SGHAT and FQNNGV. V was clipped by 1 base and J by 0 bases, with 3 bases between them. This CDR3 spans 14 amino acids. Written as DNA, the CDR3 is TGTGCCAGCAGCTTAGTCTCAACTAATGAAAAACTGTTTTTT. The encoded protein is CASSLVSTNEKLFF.

V gene TRBV4-3 combines with J gene TRBJ2-3; 11 nucleotides align to TRBD2. The trim removed 1 base at V and 2 bases at J, leaving 11 bases unmatched. CDR3 length: 19 amino acids. Germline lookup yields CDR1 LGHNA and CDR2 YSLEER. DNA for the CDR3: TGCGCCAGCAGCCAAGTGGCCGCGACTAGCGGGATTAACACAGATACGCAGTATTTT. The encoded protein is CASSQVAATSGINTDTQYF.

V and J are TRBV28 and TRBJ2-2, with no clear D. V gave up 1 base and J gave up 1 base, with 7 bases separating them. Per germline, CDR1 MDHEN and CDR2 SYDVKM. The CDR3 length is 15 residues. CDR3 region: CASSLYRMNTGELFF. The CDR3 nucleotides read TGTGCCAGCAGTTTATATAGGATGAACACCGGGGAGCTGTTTTTT.

Of note for this clone: With a far larger clone one base away, a read error is the likely cause. The chain employs TRBV29-1 and TRBJ1-1; D ambiguous. V lost 6 bases and J lost 5, with 19 bases in between. The CDR3 extends over 14 amino acids. Germline assignment: CDR1 SQVTM and CDR2 ANQGSEA. The CDR3 loop reads CSVALRTAGTEAFF. Written as DNA, the CDR3 is TGCAGCGTAGCACTCAGGACGGCGGGTACTGAAGCTTTCTTT. Together with reference TRBV29-1 and TRBJ1-1, the CDR3 gives the full variable domain: SAVISQKPSRDICQRGTSLTIQCQVDSQVTMMFWYRQQPGQSLTLIATANQGSEATYESGFVIDKFPISRPNLTFSTLTVSNMSPEDSSIYLCSVALRTAGTEAFFGQGTRLTVV.

The V call is TRBV28, the J call TRBJ2-7; 7 nucleotides agree with TRBD2. The CDR3 is 15 amino acids. Per the germline V gene, CDR1 is MDHEN and CDR2 is SYDVKM. J gave up 2 bases and V 2 bases, and 6 bases lay outside the gene matches. The CDR3 region is CASSLGGGRTYEQYF. In nucleotides, the CDR3 is TGTGCCAGCAGTTTAGGGGGGGGTCGAACCTACGAGCAGTACTTC.

The CDR3 reads CASSYSVAGTETQYF. In DNA, the CDR3 is TGTGCCAGCAGTTACTCGGTAGCGGGAACGGAGACCCAGTACTTC. The J gene is TRBJ2-5, the V gene TRBV6-6; TRBD2 matches at 8 bases. CDR1 is MNHNY, CDR2 SVGAGI, per germline (reference sequence). V shed 0 bases and J 5 bases; nucleotides not matched to a gene: 5. The CDR3 loop spans 15 amino acids.

The chain recombines TRBV18 with TRBJ2-5; D is perhaps TRBD2 (5 bases). This CDR3 has 15 amino acids. Germline values: CDR1 KGHSH, CDR2 LQKENI. V was pared by 2 bases and J by 0 bases, with 10 bases between. This chain's CDR3 is CASSPFASNQETQYF. In DNA form, the CDR3 reads TGTGCCAGCTCACCATTCGCTAGCAACCAAGAGACCCAGTACTTC.

The chain joins TRBV5-4 to TRBJ2-7, with 8 nucleotides matching TRBD1. V was pared by 0 bases and J by 3 bases, with 5 bases of the junction left unmatched. The germline V gene has CDR1 SGHNT and CDR2 YYREEE (reference sequence). This CDR3 is 15 amino acids long. CDR3 bases: TGTGCCAGCAGCTTGGCGCAGGGGGCGAGCTACGAGCAGTACTTC. Translation: CASSLAQGASYEQYF.

This sequence joins TRBV27 and TRBJ2-3; D is possibly TRBD1 (5 bases). CDR1 MNHEY and CDR2 SMNVEV come from the germline V gene (reference sequence). This CDR3 has 15 residues. The V and J ends lost 5 bases and 1 base respectively, with 13 bases between them. The CDR3 reads CASSVGWGGTDTQYF. Written as DNA, the CDR3 is TGTGCCAGCAGTGTCGGCTGGGGCGGCACAGATACGCAGTATTTT.

On this clone itself: A far larger clone differs by one base, so this is likely a read error. The same CDR3 arises from other DNA sequences in this sample as well. The V call is TRBV5-1, the J call TRBJ2-2, with 9 bases aligning to TRBD2. The CDR3 spans 17 residues. The germline V gene encodes CDR1 SGHRS and CDR2 YFSETQ. Trimming at V came to 4 bases and at J to 2 bases, leaving 9 bases not matched to a gene. CDR3 residues: CASSAELAGQNTGELFF. The DNA for the CDR3 is TGCGCCAGCAGCGCAGAGCTAGCGGGACAAAACACCGGGGAGCTGTTTTTT.

The rearrangement joins TRBV6-1 to TRBJ2-2, with D unclear. The CDR3 totals 15 residues. Per germline, CDR1 MNHNS and CDR2 SASEGT. The ends were cut back, 2 bases at V and 6 bases at J, with 13 bases in the middle. In DNA form, the CDR3 reads TGTGCCAGCAGTGAAATTCTTGGGATCGCCGGGGAGCTGTTTTTT. Translating gives CASSEILGIAGELFF.

This sequence joins TRBV4-3 and TRBJ1-1; 9 bases are shared with TRBD1. The CDR3 runs 16 residues. Germline CDR1 and CDR2: LGHNA and YSLEER. Trimming cost V 4 bases and J 1 base; bases outside gene matches: 7. CDR3 amino acids: CASSPRDRARNTEAFF. The CDR3, as DNA: TGCGCCAGCAGCCCCCGGGACAGGGCGAGGAACACTGAAGCTTTCTTT.

This sequence joins TRBV4-2 and TRBJ2-6; maybe TRBD2 (5 bases). V shed 0 bases and J shed 0 bases, with 12 bases lying between them. Germline CDR1 and CDR2: LGHNA and YNFKEQ. The CDR3 totals 18 residues. CDR3 sequence reads: CASSQDYAGYSGANVLTF. The CDR3 DNA reads as TGTGCCAGCAGCCAAGATTACGCGGGCTACTCTGGGGCCAACGTCCTGACTTTC.

J is TRBJ1-3 and V is TRBV5-4, with D unclear. Germline V lookup: CDR1 SGHNT, CDR2 YYREEE (reference sequence). The CDR3 has 14 amino acids. Trimming shortened V by 0 bases and J by 0 bases, and 4 bases separated the two germline ends. CDR3 nucleotide sequence: TGTGCCAGCAGCTTGGACACCTCTGGAAACACCATATATTTT. Translating it yields CASSLDTSGNTIYF.

The chain links TRBV18 to TRBJ1-2; TRBD1 is a possible D gene (6 bases). Germline V gene sequence: CDR1 KGHSH, CDR2 LQKENI. The CDR3 is 13 residues long. Trimming left V 3 bases short and J 8 bases short, with 13 bases between. The CDR3, as DNA: TGTGCCAGCTCACCCAGTGCAGGGGTGGGCTACACCTTC. It translates to CASSPSAGVGYTF.

The J gene is TRBJ2-5, the V gene TRBV28, with a weak D call TRBD2 (5 bases). The J call is uncertain, as TRBJ2-7 better fits the DNA end. The CDR3 consists of 13 residues. CDR1 is MDHEN, CDR2 SYDVKM, per germline. The CDR3: CASSLEGSYEQYF. The CDR3 DNA follows: TGTGCCAGCAGTTTAGAGGGATCCTACGAGCAGTACTTC.

This clone was found once. This sequence joins TRBV7-2 and TRBJ1-3; D is uncertain. Germline CDR1 reads SGHTA; CDR2 reads FQGNSA. V gave up 5 bases and J gave up 0 bases, with 11 bases separating them. CDR3 length: 15 residues. CDR3 region: CASSPRDLSGNTIYF. The CDR3 bases are TGTGCCAGCAGCCCGAGAGACCTCTCTGGAAACACCATATATTTT.